This is a list of T cell receptor beta chains from one sample in a study of control samples from healthy donors and cancer patients. Measured with immunoSEQ multiplex PCR; TCRdb has only the in-frame clones, and not every one. Here the sample spans roughly 180,000 clones, roughly 94% being singletons. The sample taken for sequencing was blood. These receptors came from a woman younger than 30 in good health. Each CDR3 is given with its conserved first and last residue.

TRBJ2-7	TRBV6-5	CASSLGPSNYEQYF
TRBJ2-5	TRBV21-1	CASTITLGGVRAETQYF
TRBJ2-7	TRBV6-5	CASARDRGTYEQYF
TRBJ2-3	TRBV5-1	CASRRADTQYF
TRBJ2-5	TRBV24-1	CATSDPGLEETQYF
TRBJ2-1	TRBV9	CASSVDGRTYNEQFF
TRBJ2-4	TRBV27	CASSLLGGENIQYF
TRBJ2-7	TRBV18	CASSRQGGGDEQYF
TRBJ1-6	TRBV6-5	CASSSVPNYNSPLHF
TRBJ1-2	TRBV7-9	CASSSDILYGYTF
TRBJ1-3	TRBV19	CASSSKTLSGNTIYF
TRBJ1-1	TRBV10-3	CAISRDRNTEAFF
TRBJ2-3	TRBV12-3/TRBV12-4	CASRLTDTQYF
TRBJ1-6	TRBV10-2	CASSDRPGGRNSPLHF